This T cell receptor (beta chain) was recovered during a study of PD-L1 blockade in urothelial cancer. TCRdb keeps only in-frame clones here, not all; method: immunoSEQ multiplex PCR. Among approximately 47,000 clones listed, 75% to 85% were seen once. Germline V gene lookup returns CDR1 GTSNPN and CDR2 SVGIG (reference sequence). CDR3 length: 15 amino acids. Trimming removed 1 base from V and 5 bases from J; junction bases left unmatched: 6. Time point: pretreatment peripheral blood. The starting material was PBMCs, obtained around atezolizumab (anti-PD-L1) treatment. The J gene is TRBJ1-2, the V gene TRBV30, with 11 bases fitting TRBD1. This clonotype was obtained from a man aged 50-60 years with urothelial cancer. The CDR3 bases are TGTGCCTGGAGTGGAGGACAGGGGGCCTGGTATGGCTACACCTTC. This sequence encodes CAWSGGQGAWYGYTF.